This T cell receptor (beta chain) was identified during a study of T cell changes during pregnancy in multiple sclerosis. This CDR3 is built from 11 residues. Germline lookup yields CDR1 DFQATT and CDR2 SNEGSKA (reference sequence). Trimming took off 2 bases at V and 1 base at J, with 2 bases between the two ends. The protocol was immunoSEQ multiplex PCR, while the TCRdb copy is restricted to in-frame clones and leaves out a portion. The sample records tens of thousands of clones, roughly 95% being singletons. The gene calls are TRBV20-1 and TRBJ1-1; no reliable D call. The material was peripheral blood, obtained in the second trimester of pregnancy. This TCR was recovered from a female donor with multiple sclerosis, enrolled in a pregnancy study. CDR3 bases: TGCAGTGCTAGACAGAACACTGAAGCTTTCTTT. Protein product: CSARQNTEAFF.